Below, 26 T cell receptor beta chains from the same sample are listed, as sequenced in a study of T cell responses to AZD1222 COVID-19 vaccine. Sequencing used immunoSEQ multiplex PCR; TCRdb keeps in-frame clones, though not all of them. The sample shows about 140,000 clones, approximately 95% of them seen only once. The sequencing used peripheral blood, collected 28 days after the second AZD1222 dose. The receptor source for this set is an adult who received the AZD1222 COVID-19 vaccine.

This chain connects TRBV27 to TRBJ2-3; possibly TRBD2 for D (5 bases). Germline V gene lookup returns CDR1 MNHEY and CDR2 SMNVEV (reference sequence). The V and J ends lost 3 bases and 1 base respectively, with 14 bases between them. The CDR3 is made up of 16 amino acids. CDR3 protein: CASSFQRAGGTDTQYF. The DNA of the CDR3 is TGTGCCAGCAGTTTCCAGAGGGCAGGCGGCACAGATACGCAGTATTTT.

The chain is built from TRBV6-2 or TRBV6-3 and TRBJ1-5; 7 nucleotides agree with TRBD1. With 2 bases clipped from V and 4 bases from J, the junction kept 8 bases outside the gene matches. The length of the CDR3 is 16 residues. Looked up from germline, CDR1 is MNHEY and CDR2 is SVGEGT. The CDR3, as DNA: TGTGCCAGCAGTTACCGGGGTGACAGGGATAATCAGCCCCAGCATTTT. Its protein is CASSYRGDRDNQPQHF.

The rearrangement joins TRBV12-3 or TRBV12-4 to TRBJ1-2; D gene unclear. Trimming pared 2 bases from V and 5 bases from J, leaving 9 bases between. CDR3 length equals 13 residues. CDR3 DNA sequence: TGTGCCAGCAGTTTAACAGATAGTTATGGCTACACCTTC. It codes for CASSLTDSYGYTF.

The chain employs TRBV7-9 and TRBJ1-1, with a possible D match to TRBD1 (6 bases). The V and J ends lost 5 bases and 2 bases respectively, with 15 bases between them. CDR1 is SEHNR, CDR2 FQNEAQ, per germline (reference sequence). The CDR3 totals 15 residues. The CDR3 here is CASSPAQGGNTEAFF. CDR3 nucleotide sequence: TGTGCCAGCAGCCCTGCACAGGGCGGAAACACTGAAGCTTTCTTT. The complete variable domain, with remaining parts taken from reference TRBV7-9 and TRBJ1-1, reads DTGVSQNPRHKITKRGQNVTFRCDPISEHNRLYWYRQTLGQGPEFLTYFQNEAQLEKSRLLSDRFSAERPKGSFSTLEIQRTEQGDSAMYLCASSPAQGGNTEAFFGQGTRLTVV.

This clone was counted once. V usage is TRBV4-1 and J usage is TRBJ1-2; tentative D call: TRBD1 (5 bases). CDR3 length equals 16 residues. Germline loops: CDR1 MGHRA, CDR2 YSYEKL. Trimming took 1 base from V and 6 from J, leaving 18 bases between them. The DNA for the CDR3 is TGCGCCAGCAGCCAAGCCCTCTCCAGCAGGGTCCATGGCTACACCTTC. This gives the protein CASSQALSSRVHGYTF.

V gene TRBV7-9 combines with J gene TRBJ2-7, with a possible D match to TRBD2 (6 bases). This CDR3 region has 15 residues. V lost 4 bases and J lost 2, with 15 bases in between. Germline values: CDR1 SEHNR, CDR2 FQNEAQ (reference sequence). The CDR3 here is CASSSTGGGAYEQYF. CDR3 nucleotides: TGTGCCAGCAGCTCAACCGGGGGTGGGGCCTACGAGCAGTACTTC.

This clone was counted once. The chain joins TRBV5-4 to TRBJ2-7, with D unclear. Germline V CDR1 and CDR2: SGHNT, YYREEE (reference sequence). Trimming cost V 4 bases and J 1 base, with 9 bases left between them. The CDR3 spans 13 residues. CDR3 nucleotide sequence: TGTGCCAGCAGCCTTGACCGGTCCTACGAGCAGTACTTC. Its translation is CASSLDRSYEQYF.

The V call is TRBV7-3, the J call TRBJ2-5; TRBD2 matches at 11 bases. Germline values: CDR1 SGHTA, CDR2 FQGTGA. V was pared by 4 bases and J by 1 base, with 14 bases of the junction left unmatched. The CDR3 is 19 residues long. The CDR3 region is CASSCSSSGGSYLQETQYF. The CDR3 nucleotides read TGTGCCAGCAGCTGCTCCTCTAGCGGGGGGTCCTACCTCCAAGAGACCCAGTACTTC.

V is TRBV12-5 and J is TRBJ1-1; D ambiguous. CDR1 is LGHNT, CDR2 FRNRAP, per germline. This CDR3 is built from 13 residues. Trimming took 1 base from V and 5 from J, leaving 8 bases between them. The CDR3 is CASGLEAGTEAFF. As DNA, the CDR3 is TGTGCTAGTGGTTTGGAGGCGGGGACTGAAGCTTTCTTT.

The CDR3 is CASHRGGIAEAFF. DNA of the CDR3: TGTGCCAGTCACCGGGGGGGTATTGCTGAAGCTTTCTTT. The chain recombines TRBV19 with TRBJ1-1; maybe TRBD1 (5 bases). Trimming pared 8 bases from V and 6 bases from J, leaving 16 bases between. This CDR3 is built from 13 residues. Per the germline V gene, CDR1 is LNHDA and CDR2 is SQIVND (reference sequence).

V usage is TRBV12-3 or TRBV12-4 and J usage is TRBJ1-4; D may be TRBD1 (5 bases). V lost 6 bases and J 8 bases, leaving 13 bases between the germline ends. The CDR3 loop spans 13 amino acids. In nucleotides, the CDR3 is TGTGCCAGCAGGTGGGGGGGAGGGGAAAAACTGTTTTTT. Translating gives CASRWGGGEKLFF.

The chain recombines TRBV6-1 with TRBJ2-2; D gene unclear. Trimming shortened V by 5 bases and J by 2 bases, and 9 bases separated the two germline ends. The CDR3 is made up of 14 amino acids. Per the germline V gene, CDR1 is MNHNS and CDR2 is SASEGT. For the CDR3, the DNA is TGTGCCAGCAGTTCCCGCGGAAACACCGGGGAGCTGTTTTTT. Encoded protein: CASSSRGNTGELFF.

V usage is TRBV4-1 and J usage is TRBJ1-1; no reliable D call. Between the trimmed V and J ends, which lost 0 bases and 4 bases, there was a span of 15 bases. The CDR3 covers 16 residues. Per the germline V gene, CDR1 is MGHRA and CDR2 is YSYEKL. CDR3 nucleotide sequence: TGCGCCAGCAGCCAAGATCGAGGCAGGTTAGGCACTGAAGCTTTCTTT. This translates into CASSQDRGRLGTEAFF.

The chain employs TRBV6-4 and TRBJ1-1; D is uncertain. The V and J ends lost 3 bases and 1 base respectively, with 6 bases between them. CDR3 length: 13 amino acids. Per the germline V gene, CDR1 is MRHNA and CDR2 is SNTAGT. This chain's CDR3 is CASSEQRNTEAFF. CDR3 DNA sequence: TGTGCCAGCAGTGAGCAGAGGAACACTGAAGCTTTCTTT.

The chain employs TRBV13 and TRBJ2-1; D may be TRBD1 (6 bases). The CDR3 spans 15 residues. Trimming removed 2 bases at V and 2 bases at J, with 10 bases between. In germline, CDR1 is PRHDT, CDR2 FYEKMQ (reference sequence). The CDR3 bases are TGTGCCAGCAGCTTATACAGGGTGACCTACAATGAGCAGTTCTTC. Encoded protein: CASSLYRVTYNEQFF.

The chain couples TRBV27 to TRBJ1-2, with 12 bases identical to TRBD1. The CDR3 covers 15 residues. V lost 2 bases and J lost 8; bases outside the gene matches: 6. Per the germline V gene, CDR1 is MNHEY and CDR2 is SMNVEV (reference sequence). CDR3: CASSLTRDRGQGYTF. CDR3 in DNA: TGTGCCAGCAGTTTAACCCGGGACAGGGGGCAGGGCTACACCTTC.

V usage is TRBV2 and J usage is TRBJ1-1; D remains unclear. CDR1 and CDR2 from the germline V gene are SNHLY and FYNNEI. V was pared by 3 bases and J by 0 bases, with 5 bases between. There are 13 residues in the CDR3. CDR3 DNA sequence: TGTGCCAGCAGTGAGGGGATGAACACTGAAGCTTTCTTT. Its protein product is CASSEGMNTEAFF.

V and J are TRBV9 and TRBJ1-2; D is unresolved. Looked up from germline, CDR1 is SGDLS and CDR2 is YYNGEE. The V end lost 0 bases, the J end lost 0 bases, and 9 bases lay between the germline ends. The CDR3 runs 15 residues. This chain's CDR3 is CASSVVGTANYGYTF. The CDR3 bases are TGTGCCAGCAGCGTAGTTGGAACAGCTAACTATGGCTACACCTTC.

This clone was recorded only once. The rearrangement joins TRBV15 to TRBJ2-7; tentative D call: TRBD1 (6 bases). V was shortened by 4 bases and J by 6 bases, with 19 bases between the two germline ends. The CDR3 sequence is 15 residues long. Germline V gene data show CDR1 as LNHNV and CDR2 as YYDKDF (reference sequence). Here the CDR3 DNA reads TGTGCCACCAGCAAGCAGAGATCTTCACAGGGCGAGCAGTACTTC. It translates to CATSKQRSSQGEQYF.

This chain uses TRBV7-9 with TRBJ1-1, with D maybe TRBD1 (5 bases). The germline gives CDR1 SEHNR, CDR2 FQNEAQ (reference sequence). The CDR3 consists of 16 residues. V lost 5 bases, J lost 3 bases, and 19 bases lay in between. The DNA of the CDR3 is TGTGCCAGCAGCCCTGGGGCGGGGAATGTCGACACTGAAGCTTTCTTT. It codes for CASSPGAGNVDTEAFF. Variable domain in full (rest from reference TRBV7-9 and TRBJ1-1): DTGVSQNPRHKITKRGQNVTFRCDPISEHNRLYWYRQTLGQGPEFLTYFQNEAQLEKSRLLSDRFSAERPKGSFSTLEIQRTEQGDSAMYLCASSPGAGNVDTEAFFGQGTRLTVV.

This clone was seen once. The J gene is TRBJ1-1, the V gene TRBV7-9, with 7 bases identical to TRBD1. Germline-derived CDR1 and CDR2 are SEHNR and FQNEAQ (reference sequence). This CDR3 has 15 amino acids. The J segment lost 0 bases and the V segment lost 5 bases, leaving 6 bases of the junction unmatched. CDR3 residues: CASSPRGGVNTEAFF. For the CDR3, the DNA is TGTGCCAGCAGCCCCAGGGGGGGGGTGAACACTGAAGCTTTCTTT.

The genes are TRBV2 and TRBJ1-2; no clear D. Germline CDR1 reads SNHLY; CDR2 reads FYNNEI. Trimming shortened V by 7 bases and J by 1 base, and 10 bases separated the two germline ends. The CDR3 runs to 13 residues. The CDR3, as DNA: TGTGCCAGCATGGGAGAAATTAACTATGGCTACACCTTC. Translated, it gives CASMGEINYGYTF.

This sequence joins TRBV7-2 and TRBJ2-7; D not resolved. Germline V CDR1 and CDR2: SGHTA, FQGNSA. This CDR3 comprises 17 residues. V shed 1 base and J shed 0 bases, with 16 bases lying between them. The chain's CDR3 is CASSLGRWHSSSYEQYF. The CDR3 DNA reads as TGTGCCAGCAGCTTAGGACGGTGGCACTCGAGCTCCTACGAGCAGTACTTC.

CDR3 sequence reads: CASSQVNMGFYTEAFF. The CDR3 DNA is TGCGCCAGCAGCCAAGTTAATATGGGGTTTTACACTGAAGCTTTCTTT. The chain carries TRBV4-1 and TRBJ1-1; no firm D call. Trimming shortened V by 1 base and J by 3 bases, and 15 bases separated the two germline ends. The CDR3 loop spans 16 amino acids. Germline-derived CDR1 and CDR2 are MGHRA and YSYEKL.

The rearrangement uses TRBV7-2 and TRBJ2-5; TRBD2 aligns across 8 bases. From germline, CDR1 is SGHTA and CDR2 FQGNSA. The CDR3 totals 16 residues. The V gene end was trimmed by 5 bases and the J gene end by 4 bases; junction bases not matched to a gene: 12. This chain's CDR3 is CASSASRAGGRETQYF. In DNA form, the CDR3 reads TGTGCCAGCAGCGCCTCACGTGCGGGGGGACGAGAGACCCAGTACTTC.

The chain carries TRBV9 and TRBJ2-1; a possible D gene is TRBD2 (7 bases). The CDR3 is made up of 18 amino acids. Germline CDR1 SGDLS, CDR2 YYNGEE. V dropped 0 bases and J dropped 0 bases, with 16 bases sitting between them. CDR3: CASSVGGGAYLSYNEQFF. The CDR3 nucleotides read TGTGCCAGCAGCGTAGGCGGGGGCGCTTACCTCTCCTACAATGAGCAGTTCTTC.